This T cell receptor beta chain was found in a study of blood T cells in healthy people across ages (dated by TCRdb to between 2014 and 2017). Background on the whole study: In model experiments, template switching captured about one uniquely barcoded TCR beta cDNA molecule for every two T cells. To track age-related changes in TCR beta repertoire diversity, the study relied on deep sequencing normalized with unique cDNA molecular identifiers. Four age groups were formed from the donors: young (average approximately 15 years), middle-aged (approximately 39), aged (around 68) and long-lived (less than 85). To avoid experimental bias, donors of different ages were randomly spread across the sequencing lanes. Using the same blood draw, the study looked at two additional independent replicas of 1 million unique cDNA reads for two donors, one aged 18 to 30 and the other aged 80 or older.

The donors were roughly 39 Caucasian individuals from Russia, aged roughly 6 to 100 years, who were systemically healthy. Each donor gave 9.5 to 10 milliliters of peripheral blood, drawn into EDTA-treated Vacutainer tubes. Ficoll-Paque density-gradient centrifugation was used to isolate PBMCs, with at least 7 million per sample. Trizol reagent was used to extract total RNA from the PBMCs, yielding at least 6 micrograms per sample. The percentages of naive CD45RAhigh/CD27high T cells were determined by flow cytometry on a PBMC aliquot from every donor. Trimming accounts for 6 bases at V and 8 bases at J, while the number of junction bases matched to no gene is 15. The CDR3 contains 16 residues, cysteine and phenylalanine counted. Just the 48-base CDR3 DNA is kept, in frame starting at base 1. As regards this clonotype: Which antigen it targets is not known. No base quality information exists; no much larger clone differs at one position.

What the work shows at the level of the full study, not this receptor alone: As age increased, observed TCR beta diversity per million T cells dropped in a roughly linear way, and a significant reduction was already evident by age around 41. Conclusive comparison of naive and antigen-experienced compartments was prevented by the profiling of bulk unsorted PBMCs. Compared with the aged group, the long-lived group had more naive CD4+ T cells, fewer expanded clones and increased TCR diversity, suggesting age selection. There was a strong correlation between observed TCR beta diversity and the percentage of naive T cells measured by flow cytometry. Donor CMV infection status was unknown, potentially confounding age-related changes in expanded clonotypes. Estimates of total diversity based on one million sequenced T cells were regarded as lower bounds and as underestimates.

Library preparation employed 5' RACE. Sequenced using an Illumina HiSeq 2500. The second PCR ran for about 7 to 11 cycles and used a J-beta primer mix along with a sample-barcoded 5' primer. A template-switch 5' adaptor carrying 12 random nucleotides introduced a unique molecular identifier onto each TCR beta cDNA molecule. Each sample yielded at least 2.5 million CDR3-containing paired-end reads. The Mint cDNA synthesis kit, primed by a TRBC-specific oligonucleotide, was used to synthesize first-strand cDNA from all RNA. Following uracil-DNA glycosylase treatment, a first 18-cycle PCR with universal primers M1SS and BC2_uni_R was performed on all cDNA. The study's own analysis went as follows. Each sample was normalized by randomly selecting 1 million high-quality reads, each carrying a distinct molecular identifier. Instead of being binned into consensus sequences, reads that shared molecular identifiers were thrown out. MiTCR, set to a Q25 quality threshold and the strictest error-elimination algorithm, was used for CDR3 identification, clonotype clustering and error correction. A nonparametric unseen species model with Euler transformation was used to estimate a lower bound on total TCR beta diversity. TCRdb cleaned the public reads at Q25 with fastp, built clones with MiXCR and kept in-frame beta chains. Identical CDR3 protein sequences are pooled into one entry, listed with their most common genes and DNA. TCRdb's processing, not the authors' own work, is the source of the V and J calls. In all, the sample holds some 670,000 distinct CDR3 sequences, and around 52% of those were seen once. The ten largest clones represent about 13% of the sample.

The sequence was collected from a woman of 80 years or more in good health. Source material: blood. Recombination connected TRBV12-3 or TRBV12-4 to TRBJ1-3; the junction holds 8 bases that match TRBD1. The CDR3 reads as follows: CASRSNRGIDQYTIYF. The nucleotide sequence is TGTGCCAGCAGGAGTAACAGGGGGATAGACCAATACACCATATATTTT.